This T cell receptor (beta chain) came from a study of T cells in Graves' hyperthyroidism and ophthalmopathy. This clonotype has ten or more counts. Source material for PBMCs was over 8 ml fresh peripheral blood. Trimming at V came to 6 bases and at J to 9 bases, leaving 11 bases not matched to a gene. This CDR3 is 15 amino acids long. Amplified TCR beta CDR3 regions derived from RNA transcripts. HTBI primers were the set used in a first-round RT-PCR of the TCR CDR3. A single record per CDR3 protein comes from TCRdb applying MiXCR to the multiplex PCR reads. The sample includes 400,000 to 550,000 distinct CDR3 sequences, roughly a quarter of them seen just once.

The material sequenced was blood. The TCR originated in a woman under 40 with Graves' ophthalmopathy. The V call is TRBV12-3 or TRBV12-4, the J call TRBJ2-5; 12 nucleotides line up with TRBD1. CDR3 sequence (DNA): TGTGCCAGCAGAACCGGGACAGGGGGCCGTTGGGCCCAGTACTTC. It specifies CASRTGTGGRWAQYF.